Below are 32 T cell receptor beta chains sequenced from a single sample in a study of blood T cell repertoires in COVID-19. The repertoire was sequenced with immunoSEQ multiplex PCR; TCRdb's copy has only in-frame clones and lacks some. In the table there are about 220,000 clones, 82% of which are singletons. The sequencing sample was made of peripheral blood. The receptors come from a woman aged 80 or over with acute or convalescent COVID-19.

This chain links TRBV19 with TRBJ2-2; 8 nucleotides match TRBD2. Germline lookup yields CDR1 LNHDA and CDR2 SQIVND (reference sequence). Trimming took 10 bases from V and 3 from J; bases not matched to a gene: 13. This CDR3 has 16 amino acids. The CDR3 spells CATSFGRGAHTGELFF. The CDR3 DNA reads as TGTGCCACCTCATTTGGGCGGGGGGCCCACACCGGGGAGCTGTTTTTT.

This rearrangement joins TRBV6-4 to TRBJ2-1; 8 bases match TRBD2. V shed 0 bases, J shed 10 bases, and the junction held 11 bases outside the gene matches. Germline CDR1 reads MRHNA; CDR2 reads SNTAGT. CDR3 size: 16 residues. This CDR3 is CASSDSSGGPKREQFF. CDR3 bases: TGTGCCAGCAGTGACTCGTCGGGGGGGCCAAAGAGGGAGCAGTTCTTC.

The rearrangement joins TRBV15 to TRBJ1-3; D is undetermined. This CDR3 region has 14 residues. Germline V gene lookup returns CDR1 LNHNV and CDR2 YYDKDF (reference sequence). V lost 5 bases and J lost 0, with 8 bases in between. DNA for the CDR3: TGTGCCACCAGCCCCGGGGTCTCTGGAAACACCATATATTTT. Translation gives CATSPGVSGNTIYF.

The CDR3 nucleotides read TGTGCCAGCAGCCAAGGCGGGGGGGCCTTTGACGAGCAGTACTTC. Protein product: CASSQGGGAFDEQYF. This chain joins TRBV3-1 (or the pseudogene TRBV3-2) and TRBJ2-7; 9 bases are a match to TRBD2. Germline trimming cut 1 base from V and 5 bases from J; bases unmatched to any gene: 6. This CDR3 has 15 residues. The germline CDR1 and CDR2 sequences are LGHDT and YNNKEL (reference sequence).

This rearrangement joins TRBV6-5 to TRBJ1-4; TRBD1 might be the D (6 bases). CDR3 length: 15 residues. Germline CDR1 reads MNHEY; CDR2 reads SVGAGI. The V and J ends lost 6 bases and 8 bases respectively, with 19 bases between them. CDR3 sequence reads: CASSLGAGEGEKLFF. The CDR3 DNA reads as TGTGCCAGCAGCCTGGGGGCAGGGGAGGGGGAAAAACTGTTTTTT.

The sample holds a few counts of this clone. The chain has TRBV18 and TRBJ1-2; 8 positions match TRBD1. The CDR3 extends over 13 amino acids. Looked up from germline, CDR1 is KGHSH and CDR2 is LQKENI. Losses at the gene ends were 6 bases for V and 7 bases for J; bases not matched to a gene: 7. The CDR3 sequence: CASSPDRASGYTF. CDR3 coding DNA: TGTGCCAGCTCCCCGGACAGGGCTTCTGGCTACACCTTC.

This clone occurred once. The J gene is TRBJ1-1, the V gene TRBV5-4; no firm D call. The CDR3 has 14 residues. The germline V gene encodes CDR1 SGHNT and CDR2 YYREEE (reference sequence). The V end lost 0 bases, the J end lost 1 base, and 7 bases lay between the germline ends. CDR3: CASSLAVKNTEAFF. The CDR3 DNA follows: TGTGCCAGCAGCTTGGCAGTGAAGAACACTGAAGCTTTCTTT.

The chain has TRBV6-1 and TRBJ1-5; D remains ambiguous. CDR1 MNHNS and CDR2 SASEGT come from the germline V gene. V was shortened by 1 base and J by 9 bases, with 10 bases between the two germline ends. This CDR3 is built from 13 residues. The CDR3 is CASSEEDFLPQHF. In nucleotides, the CDR3 is TGTGCCAGCAGTGAAGAGGACTTCTTGCCCCAGCATTTT.

This chain joins TRBV3-1 (or the pseudogene TRBV3-2) and TRBJ2-5; tentatively, D is TRBD2 (5 bases). V dropped 7 bases and J dropped 0 bases, with 18 bases sitting between them. This CDR3 spans 16 amino acids. Germline V lookup: CDR1 LGHDT, CDR2 YNNKEL (reference sequence). The CDR3 here is CASTPTNRGYQETQYF. The DNA for the CDR3 is TGTGCCAGCACCCCTACGAACCGGGGATACCAAGAGACCCAGTACTTC.

This chain connects TRBV3-1 (or the pseudogene TRBV3-2) to TRBJ1-2, with TRBD1 matching over 8 bases. V lost 0 bases and J lost 0; bases outside the gene matches: 3. The CDR3 runs 16 residues. Germline CDR1 is LGHDT and CDR2 is YNNKEL (reference sequence). The CDR3 region is CASSQDDRGANYGYTF. The CDR3 DNA reads as TGTGCCAGCAGCCAAGATGACAGGGGCGCTAACTATGGCTACACCTTC.

The chain joins TRBV3-1 (or the pseudogene TRBV3-2) to TRBJ2-3; 7 bases agree with TRBD1. Per the germline V gene, CDR1 is LGHDT and CDR2 is YNNKEL (reference sequence). Unmatched junction bases numbered 9, after V lost 0 bases and J lost 6 bases. The CDR3 has 16 residues. The CDR3 sequence is CASSQDPGQTSDTQYF. In DNA, the CDR3 is TGTGCCAGCAGCCAAGATCCGGGACAGACGAGTGATACGCAGTATTTT.

The rearrangement uses TRBV14 and TRBJ1-1; no definite D call. The length of the CDR3 is 15 residues. The germline CDR1 and CDR2 sequences are SGHDN and FVKESK. Trimming cost V 0 bases and J 2 bases, with 10 bases left between them. CDR3 loop: CASSQDSIVNTEAFF. CDR3 nucleotide sequence: TGTGCCAGCAGCCAAGACAGTATCGTTAACACTGAAGCTTTCTTT.

This sequence joins TRBV29-1 and TRBJ2-7; D ambiguous. The CDR3 runs 13 residues. The germline CDR1 and CDR2 sequences are SQVTM and ANQGSEA. Between the trimmed V and J ends, which lost 2 bases and 0 bases, there was a span of 8 bases. The CDR3 is CSVETRASYEQYF. DNA of the CDR3: TGCAGCGTTGAAACCCGAGCCTCCTACGAGCAGTACTTC.

The CDR3 DNA reads TGTGCCAGCAGTCTGGACAGGGTAACCCACGAGCAGTACTTC. It specifies CASSLDRVTHEQYF. The V and J genes are TRBV2 and TRBJ2-7; 8 nucleotides align to TRBD1. This CDR3 region has 14 residues. Germline CDR1 and CDR2: SNHLY and FYNNEI. Trimming cost V 5 bases and J 5 bases; bases outside gene matches: 8.

The chain employs TRBV19 and TRBJ1-4; no definite D call. This CDR3 spans 14 amino acids. Trimming stripped 6 bases from V and 8 bases from J, with 16 bases between. The germline V gene encodes CDR1 LNHDA and CDR2 SQIVND (reference sequence). The chain's CDR3 is CASRGTPGGEKLFF. The CDR3 DNA is TGTGCCAGTAGGGGCACCCCCGGAGGGGAAAAACTGTTTTTT. Variable domain in full (rest from reference TRBV19 and TRBJ1-4): DGGITQSPKYLFRKEGQNVTLSCEQNLNHDAMYWYRQDPGQGLRLIYYSQIVNDFQKGDIAEGYSVSREKKESFPLTVTSAQKNPTAFYLCASRGTPGGEKLFFGSGTQLSVL.

Here the CDR3 DNA reads TGTGCCAGCAGTGTGACGAGAGGGGAGACCCAGTACTTC. It is translated as CASSVTRGETQYF. The chain uses TRBV12-3 or TRBV12-4 and TRBJ2-5; TRBD2 might be the D (5 bases). Between the trimmed V and J ends, which lost 5 bases and 5 bases, there was a span of 12 bases. There are 13 residues in the CDR3.

The chain is built from TRBV10-3 and TRBJ2-1, with 12 nucleotides matching TRBD1. The junction had 1 base not matched to a gene; V was cut back by 6 bases and J by 7 bases. Germline-derived CDR1 and CDR2 are ENHRY and SYGVKD. The CDR3 spans 13 residues. CDR3 in amino acids: CAIRGQGANEQFF. Here the CDR3 DNA reads TGTGCCATCAGGGGACAGGGGGCAAATGAGCAGTTCTTC.

The chain combines TRBV6-5 with TRBJ1-6; D is ambiguous. Germline V gives CDR1 MNHEY, CDR2 SVGAGI. This CDR3 region has 13 residues. Trimming removed 6 bases at V and 5 bases at J, with 8 bases between. Here the CDR3 DNA reads TGTGCCAGCAGACCCCAGGATAATTCACCCCTCCACTTT. It encodes CASRPQDNSPLHF.

The chain has TRBV5-1 and TRBJ1-4; D might be TRBD1 (6 bases). This CDR3 has 15 amino acids. Germline lookup yields CDR1 SGHRS and CDR2 YFSETQ. V lost 4 bases, J lost 3 bases, and 13 bases lay in between. CDR3 nucleotides: TGCGCCAGCAGCCCTGGCGCAGGGGCTAATGAAAAACTGTTTTTT. Amino acid sequence: CASSPGAGANEKLFF.

The V gene is TRBV6-5, the J gene TRBJ1-5, with a possible D match to TRBD1 (6 bases). CDR3 length: 15 residues. The germline gives CDR1 MNHEY, CDR2 SVGAGI. Trimming left V 5 bases short and J 5 bases short, with 16 bases between. CDR3 sequence reads: CASSPTGIKDQPQHF. For the CDR3, the DNA is TGTGCCAGCAGTCCAACAGGGATTAAGGATCAGCCCCAGCATTTT.

V usage is TRBV29-1 and J usage is TRBJ1-2; D uncertain. CDR3 length: 14 residues. V was clipped by 4 bases and J by 0 bases, with 12 bases between them. CDR1 SQVTM and CDR2 ANQGSEA come from the germline V gene. CDR3 in DNA: TGCAGCGTTGTCATTTCCGGAGCTAACTATGGCTACACCTTC. It specifies CSVVISGANYGYTF.

This clone was observed a few times. The rearrangement joins TRBV20-1 to TRBJ1-2; D unclear. V gave up 2 bases and J gave up 12 bases, with 13 bases separating them. The length of the CDR3 is 11 residues. Germline V gene lookup returns CDR1 DFQATT and CDR2 SNEGSKA (reference sequence). The CDR3 DNA reads as TGCAGTGCTAGACAAACAGCCCAAGACACCTTC. Residues: CSARQTAQDTF.

This clone was seen repeatedly, ten times or more. The rearrangement uses TRBV6-2 or TRBV6-3 and TRBJ1-6; possible D gene TRBD1, 6 bases. The germline V and J ends were trimmed by 2 bases and 8 bases, with 10 bases remaining between them. The germline CDR1 and CDR2 sequences are MNHEY and SVGEGT. The CDR3 runs to 14 residues. CDR3 in amino acids: CASSYAYRDSPLHF. As DNA, the CDR3 is TGTGCCAGCAGTTACGCTTACAGGGATTCACCCCTCCACTTT.

V gene TRBV19 combines with J gene TRBJ1-6; 9 bases agree with TRBD1. The CDR3 is 14 amino acids. The trim removed 8 bases at V and 14 bases at J, leaving 13 bases unmatched. The germline V gene has CDR1 LNHDA and CDR2 SQIVND (reference sequence). The CDR3 coding sequence is TGTGCCAGTTCGCCGGGACAGGGTCCTGGGGCCCTCCACTTT. It specifies CASSPGQGPGALHF.

Many counts were recorded for this clone. The chain couples TRBV3-1 (or the pseudogene TRBV3-2) to TRBJ2-3; 12 bases map to TRBD2. The V gene's germline CDR1 is LGHDT and CDR2 YNNKEL (reference sequence). The CDR3 is 16 residues long. The junction had 3 bases not matched to a gene; V was cut back by 1 base and J by 4 bases. Here the CDR3 DNA reads TGTGCCAGCAGCCAAGGACTAGCGGGGGCCGCAGATACGCAGTATTTT. Amino acid sequence: CASSQGLAGAADTQYF.

The rearrangement links TRBV19 to TRBJ1-2; maybe TRBD1 (5 bases). The V gene lost 8 bases and the J gene lost 7 bases, with 14 bases spanning the gap. Germline loops: CDR1 LNHDA, CDR2 SQIVND (reference sequence). The CDR3 has 12 residues. The CDR3 region is CASSYPGSGYTF. The CDR3 DNA is TGTGCCAGTTCGTACCCAGGGTCTGGCTACACCTTC.

In this sample, this clone turned up a few times. This chain joins TRBV5-1 and TRBJ2-7, with D perhaps TRBD1 (6 bases). V dropped 0 bases and J dropped 2 bases, with 12 bases sitting between them. The length of the CDR3 is 15 residues. In germline, CDR1 is SGHRS, CDR2 YFSETQ. The CDR3 DNA is TGCGCCAGCAGCTTGGCCGGGCAGGGGACCTACGAGCAGTACTTC. Amino acid sequence: CASSLAGQGTYEQYF.

The rearrangement joins TRBV5-1 to TRBJ2-1; D not certain. Trimming shortened V by 4 bases and J by 4 bases, and 15 bases separated the two germline ends. The CDR3 loop spans 15 amino acids. Germline V gene data show CDR1 as SGHRS and CDR2 as YFSETQ. The CDR3 DNA reads as TGCGCCAGCAGCCGGCAGTCCTCGGAGTACAATGAGCAGTTCTTC. Translated: CASSRQSSEYNEQFF.

CDR3: CASSQRQGFSEAFF. The CDR3 nucleotides read TGTGCCAGCAGCCAGAGACAGGGATTTTCTGAAGCTTTCTTT. The V call is TRBV4-2, the J call TRBJ1-1; TRBD1 matches 7 bases. The CDR3 runs to 14 residues. After removal of 3 bases from V and 6 bases from J, the junction contained 7 bases not matched to a gene. Germline values: CDR1 LGHNA, CDR2 YNFKEQ.

This rearrangement joins TRBV19 to TRBJ2-7; TRBD1 is a possible D gene (6 bases). The CDR3 length is 11 residues. Trimming shortened V by 9 bases and J by 1 base, and 7 bases separated the two germline ends. Germline V gives CDR1 LNHDA, CDR2 SQIVND (reference sequence). Written as DNA, the CDR3 is TGTGCCAGCGGACAGTCCTACGAGCAGTACTTC. The encoded protein is CASGQSYEQYF.

The chain combines TRBV7-9 with TRBJ1-2; D call uncertain. Trimming left V 1 base short and J 5 bases short, with 8 bases between. The CDR3 length is 13 residues. CDR1 is SEHNR and CDR2 is FQNEAQ in the germline V gene (reference sequence). The CDR3 sequence is CASSLVPGYGYTF. The CDR3, as DNA: TGTGCCAGCAGCTTAGTTCCAGGTTATGGCTACACCTTC.

CDR3 amino acids: CASSYWTGSAGYTF. CDR3 sequence (DNA): TGTGCCAGCAGCTATTGGACAGGGAGCGCTGGCTACACCTTC. V usage is TRBV5-4 and J usage is TRBJ1-2, with TRBD1 matching 8 bases. The germline V gene has CDR1 SGHNT and CDR2 YYREEE (reference sequence). With 3 bases clipped from V and 7 bases from J, the junction kept 8 bases outside the gene matches. CDR3 length equals 14 residues.